One and the same sample provided the 23 T cell receptor beta chains below, sequenced in a study of blood T cells in healthy people across ages. Then a second PCR, running about 6 to 11 cycles, was carried out with a sample-barcoded 5' primer and a J-beta primer mix. MiXCR, applied by TCRdb to the 5' RACE reads, yields one record per CDR3 protein. This sample has roughly 500,000 distinct CDR3 sequences; about 26% occur once, and the top ten carry approximately 17%. Sequenced sample: blood. The origin of the receptors is an older woman in good health.

The chain employs TRBV2 and TRBJ1-2; 7 nucleotides line up with TRBD1. V lost 5 bases and J lost 8; bases outside the gene matches: 8. Germline V gene data show CDR1 as SNHLY and CDR2 as FYNNEI. The CDR3 extends over 13 amino acids. The CDR3 DNA sequence: TGTGCCAGCAGTCCTATGGGACAGAGAGGCTACACCTTC. Translation: CASSPMGQRGYTF.

This chain joins TRBV20-1 and TRBJ2-5, with D perhaps being TRBD1 or TRBD2 (6 bases each). The V gene's germline CDR1 is DFQATT and CDR2 SNEGSKA (reference sequence). This CDR3 is 13 amino acids long. V was trimmed by 5 bases and J by 3 bases, leaving 13 bases between them. This chain's CDR3 is CSAPRGREETQYF. The CDR3 bases are TGCAGTGCTCCCCGGGGGCGGGAAGAGACCCAGTACTTC.

This clonotype was recorded a few times. The rearrangement links TRBV7-9 to TRBJ1-1, with D tentatively TRBD1 (5 bases). Trimming cost V 5 bases and J 5 bases, with 18 bases left between them. The CDR3 consists of 15 residues. The germline CDR1 and CDR2 sequences are SEHNR and FQNEAQ (reference sequence). The CDR3 region has the DNA TGTGCCAGCAGCCCCCCCCTCGGGGGTCGGACTGAAGCTTTCTTT. This translates into CASSPPLGGRTEAFF.

In this sample, this clonotype turned up a few times. The chain has TRBV5-1 and TRBJ2-1; the match to TRBD1 covers 7 bases. Germline CDR1 and CDR2: SGHRS and YFSETQ. J lost 0 bases, V lost 3 bases, and 3 bases had no gene match. The CDR3 runs 15 residues. CDR3 in DNA: TGCGCCAGCAGCTCCTACAGGGGCTCCTACAATGAGCAGTTCTTC. The encoded protein is CASSSYRGSYNEQFF.

This chain joins TRBV6-6 and TRBJ2-5, with 7 bases that match TRBD1. Germline V lookup: CDR1 MNHNY, CDR2 SVGAGI (reference sequence). There are 16 residues in the CDR3. Losses at the gene ends were 6 bases for V and 7 bases for J; bases not matched to a gene: 17. CDR3 in DNA: TGTGCCAGCAGCCCACCCGGACAGGCCCAAATTCGGACCCAGTACTTC. Translating it yields CASSPPGQAQIRTQYF.

The chain recombines TRBV7-2 with TRBJ2-1, with 10 bases lining up with TRBD1. The J call may not be correct, given that the DNA end is closer to TRBJ2-7. This CDR3 region has 15 residues. The germline V gene has CDR1 SGHTA and CDR2 FQGNSA. CDR3 sequence (DNA): TGTGCCAGCAGCTTAATGGGACAGGGGTCCTACGAGCAGTACTTC. This translates into CASSLMGQGSYEQYF.

V gene TRBV7-9 combines with J gene TRBJ2-6; the match to TRBD1 covers 8 bases. The CDR3 covers 17 residues. V dropped 5 bases and J dropped 1; count of bases not matched to a gene: 7. Germline V CDR1 and CDR2: SEHNR, FQNEAQ (reference sequence). The CDR3 spells CASSPTGGRSGANVLTF. The CDR3 DNA follows: TGTGCCAGCAGCCCTACAGGGGGTAGGTCTGGGGCCAACGTCCTGACTTTC.

The rearrangement uses TRBV7-9 and TRBJ2-7, with TRBD2 matching over 7 bases. The CDR3 totals 14 residues. V was pared by 6 bases and J by 3 bases, with 8 bases of the junction left unmatched. The V gene's germline CDR1 is SEHNR and CDR2 FQNEAQ (reference sequence). The CDR3 region has the DNA TGTGCCAGCAGTGGGTACGGGGGGTACTACGAGCAGTACTTC. Protein product: CASSGYGGYYEQYF.

Of note for this clonotype: A much larger clone lies one base from this, so it may be a read error. The chain carries TRBV2 and TRBJ2-1, with 7 nucleotides matching TRBD1. The germline V gene has CDR1 SNHLY and CDR2 FYNNEI. The CDR3 totals 14 residues. CDR3 bases: TGTGCCAGCAGTCCGGGACAGTACCAAGAGACCCGGTACTTC. Translated, it gives CASSPGQYQETRYF. Using reference TRBV2 and TRBJ2-1 for the parts outside the CDR3, the full variable domain is EPEVTQTPSHQVTQMGQEVILRCVPISNHLYFYWYRQILGQKVEFLVSFYNNEISEKSEIFDDQFSVERPDGSNFTLKIRSTKLEDSAMYFCASSPGQYQETRYFGPGTRLTVL.

This chain uses TRBV6-5 with TRBJ1-6, with TRBD1 matching over 7 bases. CDR3 length equals 14 residues. The germline V gene has CDR1 MNHEY and CDR2 SVGAGI. Trimming removed 6 bases from V and 11 bases from J; junction bases left unmatched: 10. CDR3 sequence: CASRRGQVITPLHF. The CDR3 DNA is TGTGCCAGCAGGCGCGGACAGGTGATCACACCCCTCCACTTT.

The chain recombines TRBV3-1 with TRBJ2-5, with a tentative D call TRBD1 (5 bases). The germline V gene has CDR1 LGHDT and CDR2 YNNKEL (reference sequence). This CDR3 has 16 residues. Trimming took off 3 bases at V and 5 bases at J, with 19 bases between the two ends. The CDR3 sequence: CASSQAGRGLTETQYF. The CDR3 DNA reads TGTGCCAGCAGCCAGGCCGGAAGGGGCCTAACGGAGACCCAGTACTTC.

In this sample, this clonotype turned up many times. The gene calls are TRBV11-2 and TRBJ1-2; no firm D call. Trimming shortened V by 5 bases and J by 10 bases, and 20 bases separated the two germline ends. CDR3 length: 14 amino acids. The germline V gene has CDR1 SGHAT and CDR2 FQNNGV. The CDR3 region is CASSISRTSSFYTF. The DNA of the CDR3 is TGTGCCAGCAGCATCAGCCGGACCTCCTCCTTCTACACCTTC.

The chain uses TRBV7-9 and TRBJ2-5; perhaps TRBD1 as D (6 bases). Trimming stripped 3 bases from V and 6 bases from J, with 20 bases between. The CDR3 runs to 16 residues. Germline assignment: CDR1 SEHNR and CDR2 FQNEAQ (reference sequence). The CDR3 sequence: CASSLYSGQLEKTQYF. The CDR3 nucleotides read TGTGCCAGCAGCTTGTATAGTGGACAGCTTGAAAAGACCCAGTACTTC.

This sequence joins TRBV3-1 and TRBJ2-5; 8 bases match TRBD1. The CDR3 contains 14 residues. J was trimmed by 4 bases and V by 4 bases; bases with no gene match: 5. Germline-derived CDR1 and CDR2 are LGHDT and YNNKEL (reference sequence). The CDR3 sequence: CASSPDTGGETQYF. The CDR3 DNA is TGTGCCAGCAGCCCCGATACAGGGGGAGAGACCCAGTACTTC.

A note on this clonotype: The junction differs from germline at one of its ends, possibly a read error. V is TRBV7-2 and J is TRBJ1-4, with D perhaps matching TRBD1 (5 bases). The CDR3 runs to 9 residues. Germline V gives CDR1 SGHTA, CDR2 FQGNSA. The CDR3 nucleotides read TGTGCCAGCAGCTTAGAGGACATATTT. Its translation is CASSLEDIF.

The chain links TRBV7-2 to TRBJ2-4, with D unresolved. The ends were cut back, 2 bases at V and 1 base at J, with 15 bases in the middle. The length of the CDR3 is 17 residues. The germline gives CDR1 SGHTA, CDR2 FQGNSA. The CDR3 nucleotides are TGTGCCAGCAGCTTAACGTCCAGTCGAACGGCCAAAAACATTCAGTACTTC. It specifies CASSLTSSRTAKNIQYF. Drawing the rest from reference TRBV7-2 and TRBJ2-4, the complete variable domain is GAGVSQSPSNKVTEKGKDVELRCDPISGHTALYWYRQSLGQGLEFLIYFQGNSAPDKSGLPSDRFSAERTGGSVSTLTIQRTQQEDSAVYLCASSLTSSRTAKNIQYFGAGTRLSVL.

There are a few counts of this clonotype. The chain recombines TRBV7-2 with TRBJ2-3, with TRBD2 matching 15 bases. Germline values: CDR1 SGHTA, CDR2 FQGNSA. The V and J ends lost 5 bases and 7 bases, in that order; junction bases with no gene match: 13. The CDR3 totals 18 residues. DNA for the CDR3: TGTGCCAGCAGCCCGTGGGGAGGGGGACTAGCGGGGGGCAATACGCAGTATTTT. Translating gives CASSPWGGGLAGGNTQYF.

The genes are TRBV7-2 and TRBJ1-1, with no clear D. CDR1 is SGHTA, CDR2 FQGNSA, per germline. V was pared by 3 bases and J by 0 bases, with 8 bases between. The CDR3 is 14 amino acids. The CDR3 here is CASSFQGMNTEAFF. CDR3 sequence (DNA): TGTGCCAGCAGCTTTCAAGGAATGAACACTGAAGCTTTCTTT.

The chain couples TRBV20-1 to TRBJ2-3; 9 bases align to TRBD2. The CDR3 contains 15 residues. CDR1 is DFQATT and CDR2 is SNEGSKA in the germline V gene (reference sequence). The CDR3 DNA follows: TGCGGGGTCCAGGCGGGGGGGCCTGACACAGATACGCAGTATTTT. Translating gives CGVQAGGPDTDTQYF.

The chain has TRBV5-1 and TRBJ1-3, with D unresolved. CDR1 and CDR2 (germline): SGHRS, YFSETQ. The CDR3 sequence is 18 residues long. V dropped 5 bases and J dropped 1 base, with 22 bases sitting between them. CDR3 region: CASSWTAGVIQSGNTIYF. The CDR3 DNA follows: TGCGCCAGCAGTTGGACCGCCGGGGTAATCCAATCTGGAAACACCATATATTTT.

This clonotype was counted ten times or more. The chain carries TRBV7-2 and TRBJ2-5; no clear D gene. With 5 bases removed from V and 5 bases from J, the gap between germline ends came to 15 bases. This CDR3 spans 14 amino acids. Germline V lookup: CDR1 SGHTA, CDR2 FQGNSA. The CDR3 DNA is TGTGCCAGCAGCCGCCCCTTTAACGGGGAGACCCAGTACTTC. Translation: CASSRPFNGETQYF.

The chain carries TRBV29-1 and TRBJ2-3; D possibly corresponds to TRBD2 (5 bases). This CDR3 is built from 13 residues. V was trimmed by 4 bases and J by 1 base, leaving 9 bases between them. Germline loops: CDR1 SQVTM, CDR2 ANQGSEA. The CDR3 here is CSVGVGGTDTQYF. For the CDR3, the DNA is TGCAGCGTTGGAGTGGGAGGCACAGATACGCAGTATTTT.

This chain connects TRBV7-2 to TRBJ2-5; a weak D match, TRBD1 (6 bases). This CDR3 has 13 residues. Germline CDR1 reads SGHTA; CDR2 reads FQGNSA. V lost 5 bases and J lost 4, with 11 bases in between. In nucleotides, the CDR3 is TGTGCCAGCAGCCAGATAGGGGGAGAGACCCAGTACTTC. Translated, it gives CASSQIGGETQYF. Drawing the rest from reference TRBV7-2 and TRBJ2-5, the complete variable domain is GAGVSQSPSNKVTEKGKDVELRCDPISGHTALYWYRQSLGQGLEFLIYFQGNSAPDKSGLPSDRFSAERTGGSVSTLTIQRTQQEDSAVYLCASSQIGGETQYFGPGTRLLVL.